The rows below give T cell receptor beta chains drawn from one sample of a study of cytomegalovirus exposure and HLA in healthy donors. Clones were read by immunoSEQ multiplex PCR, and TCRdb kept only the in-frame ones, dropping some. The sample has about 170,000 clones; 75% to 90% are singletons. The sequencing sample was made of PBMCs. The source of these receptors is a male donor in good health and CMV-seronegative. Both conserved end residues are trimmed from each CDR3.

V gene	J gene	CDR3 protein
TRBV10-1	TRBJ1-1	ASSIQGNTEAF
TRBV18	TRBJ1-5	ASSRAGASDQPQH
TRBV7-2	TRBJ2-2	ASSLGSAADTGELF
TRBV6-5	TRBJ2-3	ASSSDRGQGTQY
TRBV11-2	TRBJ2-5	ASSLAPGYQETQY
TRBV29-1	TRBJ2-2	SAGTIQDGELF
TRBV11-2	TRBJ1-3	ASSLDLDRAGNTIY
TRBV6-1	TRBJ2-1	ASSEYRTEPHNEQF
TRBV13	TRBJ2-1	ASSSLAGGRSYNEQF
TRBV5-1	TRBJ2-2	ASNWGQDTGELF
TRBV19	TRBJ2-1	ASSPTSGGLGNEQF
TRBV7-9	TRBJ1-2	ASSWAPGNYGYT
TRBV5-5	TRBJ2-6	ASSLVRTGPSGANVLT
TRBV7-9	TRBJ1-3	ASSPTGSSGNTIY
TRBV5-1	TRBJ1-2	ASSLSIEMGYT
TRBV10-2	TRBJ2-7	ASSENRGPYEQY
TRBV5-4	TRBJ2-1	ASTPSGDYNEQF
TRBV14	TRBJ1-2	ASSQYGWRGYT
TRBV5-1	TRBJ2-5	ASSLETSGETQY
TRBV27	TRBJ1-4	ASSPPGLGGEKLF
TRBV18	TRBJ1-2	ASSPFDPGYGYT
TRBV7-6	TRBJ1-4	ASSFLQGAGEKLF
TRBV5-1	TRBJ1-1	ASSPTGANTEAF
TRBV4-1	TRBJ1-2	ASSLGQHYGYT
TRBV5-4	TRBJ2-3	ASSAVRGLSTDTQY
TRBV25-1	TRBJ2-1	ASSESSSGVYNEQF
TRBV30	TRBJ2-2	AWTTGGAGELF
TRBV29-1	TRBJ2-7	SVVLAGVSYEQY
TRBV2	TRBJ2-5	ASSEATGIRETQY
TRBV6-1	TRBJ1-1	ASSGRGRGYTEAF
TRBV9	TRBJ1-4	ASSPSGTTNEKLF
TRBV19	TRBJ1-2	ASSPSYDSARGYT
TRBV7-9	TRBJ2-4	ASSLPTGWDIQY
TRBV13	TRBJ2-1	ASSPPGGYNEQF
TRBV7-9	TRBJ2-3	ASSRGTVGTDTQY
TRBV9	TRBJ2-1	ASSVAVGGRNNEQF
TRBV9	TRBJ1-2	ASSVRDRETYGYT
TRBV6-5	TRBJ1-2	ASSYGPTGYGYT
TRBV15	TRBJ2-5	ATSRGLGRGDQETQY
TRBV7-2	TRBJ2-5	ASSLLGQAQETQY
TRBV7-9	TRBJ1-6	ASSLQGTDNSPLH
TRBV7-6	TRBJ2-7	ASSFRDRVPYEQY
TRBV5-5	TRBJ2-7	ASSLRGYRGNNPYEQY
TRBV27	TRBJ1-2	ASSQGQGARYGYT
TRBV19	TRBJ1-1	ASSPGQGRGEAF
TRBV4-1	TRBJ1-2	ASSQVMEGNYGYT
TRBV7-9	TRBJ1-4	ASSLTGQTNEKLF
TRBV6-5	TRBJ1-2	ASSGQGGARGYT
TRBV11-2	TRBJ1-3	ASSFRGSLLSGNTIY
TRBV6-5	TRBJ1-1	ASSYSGAGTEAF
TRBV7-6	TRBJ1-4	ASSWDRNEKLF
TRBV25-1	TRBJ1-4	ASSEYIMGDRRREKLF
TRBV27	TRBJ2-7	ASSLAGIASYEQY
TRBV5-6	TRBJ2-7	ASSLAVPGEQY